The clone carrying this T cell receptor beta chain has at least ten counts. Amplified regions were TCR beta CDR3 sequences from RNA transcripts. With the HTBI primer set, the TCR CDR3 went through a first round of RT-PCR. TCRdb used MiXCR to reprocess the multiplex PCR reads, holding one entry per CDR3 protein. Here the sample spans about 300,000 distinct CDR3 sequences, about an eighth being singletons. The germline V gene encodes CDR1 MNHEY and CDR2 SMNVEV (reference sequence). V trimming: 2 bases; J trimming: 8 bases; junction bases outside the gene matches: 10. The CDR3 is 16 residues long. This entry is derived from a study of T cells in Graves' hyperthyroidism and ophthalmopathy.

Sequenced sample: blood. The receptor comes from a woman in her 30s with Graves' hyperthyroidism that later progressed to Graves' ophthalmopathy. The chain employs TRBV27 and TRBJ2-1; 9 bases align to TRBD2. The DNA for the CDR3 is TGTGCCAGCAGTTTAAATGGCGGGAGGGCCCTCTATGAGCAGTTCTTC. Translated, it gives CASSLNGGRALYEQFF.